This entry concerns a single T cell receptor beta chain. Its target is not known. The data belong to a study of shared clonotypes between healthy human individuals. Study outcomes and limitations: Clonotype sharing among donors was expected to depend on sequencing depth. On the whole, naive subsets had larger estimated richness than memory subsets had. Around 4.7% of naive CD4 clonotypes were shared across four donors.

In the naive CD8 group, cells lacked CD45RO and were positively selected for CCR7, so terminally differentiated effector memory CD45RA+ cells were left out. Per germline, CDR1 SGHRS and CDR2 YFSETQ. The CDR3 length is 14 residues. The J segment lost 4 bases and the V segment lost 4 bases, leaving 7 bases of the junction unmatched. At the deep level, the assay was run. The repertoire was sequenced with immunoSEQ multiplex PCR; TCRdb's copy has only in-frame clones and lacks some. The profile shows over 2,000,000 clones, about 93% of them singletons. Sequencing was done on a sample of naive CD8+ T cells from PBMCs. The rearrangement uses TRBV5-1 and TRBJ2-7; 8 nucleotides align to TRBD1. The origin of this receptor is a young man in good health. Some clones in this sample may be carry-over from other donors' samples. CDR3 in amino acids: CASSMDRAGYEQYF. CDR3 nucleotide sequence: TGCGCCAGCAGCATGGACAGGGCGGGATACGAGCAGTACTTC.